This TCR beta chain was sequenced for a study of T cell responses to AZD1222 COVID-19 vaccine. Method: immunoSEQ multiplex PCR; TCRdb's copy keeps in-frame clones and lacks some. The data contain about 130,000 clones, around 94% of them singletons. Note on this clone: Its antigen remains unidentified.

Notes on the study in general: After two AZD1222 doses, spike-specific TCR breadth and depth rose versus day 0.

This clonotype originated in an adult in good health. The source material was peripheral blood, sampled on day 0 of AZD1222 vaccination.

CDR3 amino acids: CASSPQGGMGTQYF. The CDR3 DNA follows: TGTGCCAGCAGCCCTCAGGGGGGAATGGGGACCCAGTACTTC. The genes are TRBV7-3 and TRBJ2-5; TRBD1 is a possible D gene (7 bases). Trimming removed 5 bases from V and 7 bases from J, with 17 bases in between. The CDR3 has 14 residues. Germline values: CDR1 SGHTA, CDR2 FQGTGA.